What follows are 17 T cell receptor beta chains derived from one specimen sequenced in a study of T cell responses to AZD1222 COVID-19 vaccine. Generated by immunoSEQ multiplex PCR, the TCRdb table keeps only in-frame clones and is missing some. Here the sample spans 60,000 to 90,000 clones, about three quarters being singletons. Sequenced material: peripheral blood, taken 28 days after the second dose of the MenACWY control vaccine. These receptor sequences come from an adult who received the MenACWY meningococcal vaccine as a control.

In this sample, this clone turned up once. The chain recombines TRBV30 with TRBJ2-7, with 8 bases that match TRBD1. The germline CDR1 and CDR2 sequences are GTSNPN and SVGIG (reference sequence). The CDR3 covers 15 residues. V lost 3 bases, J lost 0 bases, and 7 bases stayed unmatched. The chain's CDR3 is CAWSRGLTDSYEQYF. CDR3 nucleotides: TGTGCCTGGAGCAGGGGGCTGACTGACTCCTACGAGCAGTACTTC.

This sequence joins TRBV5-5 and TRBJ1-4; D unresolved. V was clipped by 4 bases and J by 8 bases, with 18 bases between them. This CDR3 region has 15 residues. CDR1 SGHKS and CDR2 YYEKEE come from the germline V gene (reference sequence). For the CDR3, the DNA is TGTGCCAGCAGCCGACTGGCGGTAGCCGCAGAAAAACTGTTTTTT. Residues: CASSRLAVAAEKLFF. The full variable domain, in which reference TRBV5-5 and TRBJ1-4 provide the parts outside the CDR3, is DAGVTQSPTHLIKTRGQQVTLRCSPISGHKSVSWYQQVLGQGPQFIFQYYEKEERGRGNFPDRFSARQFPNYSSELNVNALLLGDSALYLCASSRLAVAAEKLFFGSGTQLSVL.

This clone was counted only a few times. The chain uses TRBV30 and TRBJ1-1; D ambiguous. The germline V gene has CDR1 GTSNPN and CDR2 SVGIG (reference sequence). V was trimmed by 4 bases and J by 0 bases, leaving 9 bases between them. This CDR3 has 13 amino acids. The CDR3 sequence: CAWNIEMNTEAFF. In nucleotides, the CDR3 is TGTGCCTGGAACATCGAGATGAACACTGAAGCTTTCTTT.

Only one count was recorded for this clone. V usage is TRBV7-2 and J usage is TRBJ2-2, with TRBD1 as a possible D gene (5 bases). The CDR3 runs 16 residues. CDR1 is SGHTA, CDR2 FQGNSA, per germline. Trimming shortened V by 2 bases and J by 1 base, and 11 bases separated the two germline ends. For the CDR3, the DNA is TGTGCCAGCAGCTTACAGGGCGGTTGGAACACCGGGGAGCTGTTTTTT. Amino acid sequence: CASSLQGGWNTGELFF. Complete variable domain (other parts from reference TRBV7-2 and TRBJ2-2): GAGVSQSPSNKVTEKGKDVELRCDPISGHTALYWYRQSLGQGLEFLIYFQGNSAPDKSGLPSDRFSAERTGGSVSTLTIQRTQQEDSAVYLCASSLQGGWNTGELFFGEGSRLTVL.

The chain employs TRBV2 and TRBJ2-3; weak D call: TRBD2 (6 bases). The V end was cut by 4 bases, the J end by 6 bases, with 17 bases between. This CDR3 spans 15 amino acids. Germline CDR1 and CDR2: SNHLY and FYNNEI. The DNA for the CDR3 is TGTGCCAGCAGTGGGACTACACCTTTTCCCGATACGCAGTATTTT. Translation: CASSGTTPFPDTQYF.

The chain is built from TRBV19 and TRBJ2-6; D possibly corresponds to TRBD1 (6 bases). Trimming stripped 4 bases from V and 0 bases from J, with 13 bases between. The CDR3 is 17 residues long. Germline lookup yields CDR1 LNHDA and CDR2 SQIVND (reference sequence). CDR3 in amino acids: CASSRGQGTSGANVLTF. The CDR3 nucleotides are TGTGCCAGTAGTAGGGGCCAGGGGACCTCTGGGGCCAACGTCCTGACTTTC.

The rearrangement uses TRBV3-1 (or the pseudogene TRBV3-2) and TRBJ1-1; the D gene is possibly TRBD1 (6 bases). Germline CDR1 is LGHDT and CDR2 is YNNKEL (reference sequence). The V end lost 5 bases, the J end lost 11 bases, and 18 bases lay between the germline ends. This CDR3 contains 13 residues. The CDR3 DNA reads as TGTGCCAGCAGCTCCCCCGATGGGGGCTTTGCTTTCTTT. This encodes CASSSPDGGFAFF.

The V call is TRBV5-6, the J call TRBJ2-3; TRBD2 aligns across 12 bases. Unmatched junction bases numbered 3, after V lost 5 bases and J lost 2 bases. CDR1 and CDR2 (germline): SGHDT, YYEEEE. The CDR3 is 15 amino acids. This chain's CDR3 is CASRGLAGPTDTQYF. The CDR3 DNA reads TGTGCCAGCAGGGGACTAGCGGGTCCCACAGATACGCAGTATTTT.

This clone was seen only a few times. The chain uses TRBV5-1 and TRBJ1-1; D not resolved. The germline V and J ends were trimmed by 4 bases and 1 base, with 11 bases remaining between them. In germline, CDR1 is SGHRS, CDR2 YFSETQ. This CDR3 has 14 residues. CDR3 sequence reads: CASSPVPSNTEAFF. CDR3 DNA: TGCGCCAGCAGCCCGGTTCCCTCGAACACTGAAGCTTTCTTT.

The chain uses TRBV6-2 or TRBV6-3 and TRBJ2-7, with D perhaps TRBD1 or TRBD2 (5 bases each). Trimming removed 6 bases from V and 3 bases from J, with 12 bases in between. The CDR3 totals 13 residues. CDR1 MNHEY and CDR2 SVGEGT come from the germline V gene. In DNA, the CDR3 is TGTGCCAGCAGCGTATGGGGGTACTACGAGCAGTACTTC. It encodes CASSVWGYYEQYF.

DNA for the CDR3: TGTGCCAGTAGTGCCACCGGGTCCGACGAGCAGTACTTC. Translated, it gives CASSATGSDEQYF. V is TRBV19 and J is TRBJ2-7; D is unclear. Germline V gives CDR1 LNHDA, CDR2 SQIVND (reference sequence). V lost 5 bases to trimming and J lost 5 bases, with 13 bases between them. This CDR3 region has 13 residues.

This clone was seen a few times. The chain uses TRBV10-3 and TRBJ2-1; 9 bases agree with TRBD2. The trim removed 6 bases at V and 4 bases at J, leaving 10 bases unmatched. From germline, CDR1 is ENHRY and CDR2 SYGVKD. This CDR3 comprises 16 residues. The DNA of the CDR3 is TGTGCCATCAGGGCCTCGACTAGCGGAGATTACAATGAGCAGTTCTTC. Translating gives CAIRASTSGDYNEQFF.

The chain carries TRBV28 and TRBJ1-4; no definite D call. Germline CDR1 MDHEN, CDR2 SYDVKM. This CDR3 comprises 15 residues. Trimming shortened V by 4 bases and J by 3 bases, and 12 bases separated the two germline ends. In DNA form, the CDR3 reads TGTGCCAGCAGTTCCCCCCGGAGCGCTAATGAAAAACTGTTTTTT. Its translation: CASSSPRSANEKLFF.

This chain connects TRBV5-8 to TRBJ1-1; no clear D. The CDR3 covers 13 residues. The V and J ends lost 5 bases and 1 base respectively, with 9 bases between them. Germline-derived CDR1 and CDR2 are SGHTS and YDEGEE. The CDR3 nucleotides read TGTGCCAGCAGTTGGATACCGAACACTGAAGCTTTCTTT. Translating gives CASSWIPNTEAFF.

The chain joins TRBV4-2 to TRBJ2-5; weak D call: TRBD2 (5 bases). The germline CDR1 and CDR2 sequences are LGHNA and YNFKEQ. The CDR3 spans 16 residues. V lost 3 bases, J lost 5 bases, and 19 bases lay in between. The DNA of the CDR3 is TGTGCCAGCAGCCACCCCGGAGGAGCCGGGGAGGAGACCCAGTACTTC. Its protein product is CASSHPGGAGEETQYF.

This clone was seen only once. The chain couples TRBV12-3 or TRBV12-4 to TRBJ1-3; D is unresolved. This CDR3 spans 11 amino acids. V lost 4 bases and J lost 7, with 5 bases in between. CDR3 loop: CASSSDNTIYF. In DNA form, the CDR3 reads TGTGCCAGCAGTTCGGATAACACCATATATTTT.

This rearrangement joins TRBV5-1 to TRBJ2-5; TRBD2 might be the D (5 bases). Trimming removed 4 bases at V and 10 bases at J, with 11 bases between. CDR1 and CDR2 (germline): SGHRS, YFSETQ. The CDR3 sequence is 11 residues long. CDR3 sequence reads: CASSDLADQYF. CDR3 bases: TGCGCCAGCAGCGATCTAGCAGACCAGTACTTC.